Listed below are T cell receptor beta chains from one sample, sequenced in a study of blood T cell repertoires in COVID-19. Assay used: immunoSEQ multiplex PCR; TCRdb lists only in-frame clones, some missing. The data show some 74,000 clones, with approximately 80% seen just once and over 40% held by the top ten. The source material was peripheral blood. The receptor set was obtained from an elderly man with acute or convalescent COVID-19. The conserved cysteine and the conserved F or W are not part of the CDR3 here. D genes are given only for firm matches. Some rows have no size entry. The others give once, few or many, or a class for an expanded clone.

len: 14
abundance: NA
d_gene: NA
j_gene: TRBJ2-7
v_gene: TRBV6-5
CDR3aa: ASSYPRVAANHEQY

len: 10
abundance: NA
d_gene: TRBD1
j_gene: TRBJ1-2
v_gene: TRBV6-5
CDR3aa: ASSTTGLGYT

len: 12
abundance: NA
d_gene: TRBD1
j_gene: TRBJ1-5
v_gene: TRBV19
CDR3aa: ASGGTGGYQPQH

len: 13
abundance: NA
d_gene: TRBD2
j_gene: TRBJ2-1
v_gene: TRBV7-9
CDR3aa: ASSLASGAGNEQF

len: 13
abundance: once
d_gene: NA
j_gene: TRBJ1-5
v_gene: TRBV28
CDR3aa: ASSLQGLGNQPQH

len: 13
abundance: NA
d_gene: TRBD2
j_gene: TRBJ2-3
v_gene: TRBV6-5
CDR3aa: ASSWGGGLPDTQY

len: 13
abundance: NA
d_gene: NA
j_gene: TRBJ2-5
v_gene: TRBV6-2/TRBV6-3
CDR3aa: ASSLMRGSEETQY

len: 10
abundance: NA
d_gene: NA
j_gene: TRBJ1-1
v_gene: TRBV6-2/TRBV6-3
CDR3aa: ASSYPHTEAF

len: 11
abundance: NA
d_gene: TRBD1
j_gene: TRBJ2-7
v_gene: TRBV28
CDR3aa: ASRTGGIYEQY

len: 16
abundance: NA
d_gene: TRBD2
j_gene: TRBJ2-2
v_gene: TRBV7-9
CDR3aa: ASSLVPGLAGGTGELF

len: 12
abundance: once
d_gene: NA
j_gene: TRBJ1-1
v_gene: TRBV4-1
CDR3aa: ASSLQTVNTEAF

len: 15
abundance: NA
d_gene: NA
j_gene: TRBJ2-6
v_gene: TRBV19
CDR3aa: ASSIDGIPPGANVLT

len: 11
abundance: NA
d_gene: NA
j_gene: TRBJ1-6
v_gene: TRBV12-3/TRBV12-4
CDR3aa: ASSFGEGSPLH

len: 13
abundance: NA
d_gene: TRBD1
j_gene: TRBJ2-3
v_gene: TRBV3-1/TRBV3-2
CDR3aa: ASSPGQGFRDTQY

len: 13
abundance: NA
d_gene: NA
j_gene: TRBJ2-6
v_gene: TRBV4-1
CDR3aa: ASSLFMSGANVLT

len: 12
abundance: NA
d_gene: NA
j_gene: TRBJ2-7
v_gene: TRBV6-1
CDR3aa: ASSEVYQVHEQY

len: 13
abundance: NA
d_gene: NA
j_gene: TRBJ1-2
v_gene: TRBV28
CDR3aa: ASSLSGGVGYGYT

len: 11
abundance: NA
d_gene: TRBD1
j_gene: TRBJ1-2
v_gene: TRBV2
CDR3aa: ASSEQGADGYT

len: 15
abundance: few
d_gene: TRBD1
j_gene: TRBJ1-2
v_gene: TRBV2
CDR3aa: ASRAGTGRTRGYGYT

len: 13
abundance: NA
d_gene: NA
j_gene: TRBJ1-1
v_gene: TRBV7-2
CDR3aa: ASSFQMTKRAEAF

len: 11
abundance: NA
d_gene: NA
j_gene: TRBJ1-6
v_gene: TRBV23-1
CDR3aa: ASSRRNDSPLH

len: 15
abundance: few
d_gene: TRBD1
j_gene: TRBJ2-7
v_gene: TRBV7-9
CDR3aa: ASSLGVGGLNSYEQY

len: 11
abundance: NA
d_gene: TRBD1
j_gene: TRBJ1-2
v_gene: TRBV9
CDR3aa: ASSAGQDYGYT

len: 12
abundance: NA
d_gene: TRBD1
j_gene: TRBJ1-1
v_gene: TRBV28
CDR3aa: ASSAGQGVSSAF

len: 18
abundance: NA
d_gene: TRBD2
j_gene: TRBJ2-1
v_gene: TRBV6-1
CDR3aa: ASSEYGGRGGLDWTNEQF

len: 13
abundance: NA
d_gene: TRBD2
j_gene: TRBJ2-1
v_gene: TRBV6-5
CDR3aa: ASSYSLAGVDEQF

len: 13
abundance: NA
d_gene: TRBD2
j_gene: TRBJ2-5
v_gene: TRBV6-6
CDR3aa: ASSSSLAGGETQY

len: 13
abundance: NA
d_gene: TRBD1
j_gene: TRBJ1-5
v_gene: TRBV7-9
CDR3aa: ASSLSRDRGQPQH

len: 15
abundance: few
d_gene: TRBD2
j_gene: TRBJ2-1
v_gene: TRBV20-1
CDR3aa: SASSGISTGTYNEQF

len: 13
abundance: NA
d_gene: NA
j_gene: TRBJ2-1
v_gene: TRBV5-1
CDR3aa: ASSLVGTNYNEQF

len: 13
abundance: NA
d_gene: NA
j_gene: TRBJ1-4
v_gene: TRBV5-1
CDR3aa: ASSLKAATNEKLF

len: 12
abundance: NA
d_gene: TRBD2
j_gene: TRBJ2-7
v_gene: TRBV7-9
CDR3aa: ASSSTSDAYEQY

len: 12
abundance: NA
d_gene: NA
j_gene: TRBJ1-3
v_gene: TRBV6-5
CDR3aa: ASSREPWGNTIY

len: 14
abundance: NA
d_gene: TRBD2
j_gene: TRBJ2-2
v_gene: TRBV11-1
CDR3aa: ASSLRGASVTGELF

len: 13
abundance: NA
d_gene: TRBD2
j_gene: TRBJ2-7
v_gene: TRBV11-3
CDR3aa: ASSSGLAGEYEQY

len: 17
abundance: once
d_gene: NA
j_gene: TRBJ1-4
v_gene: TRBV3-1/TRBV3-2
CDR3aa: ASSQEFWGRRATNEKLF

len: 10
abundance: NA
d_gene: NA
j_gene: TRBJ1-5
v_gene: TRBV4-2
CDR3aa: ASSHEDQPQH

len: 13
abundance: NA
d_gene: NA
j_gene: TRBJ2-3
v_gene: TRBV27
CDR3aa: ASSSITRSTDTQY

len: 9
abundance: once
d_gene: NA
j_gene: TRBJ1-2
v_gene: TRBV6-2/TRBV6-3
CDR3aa: ASSYNYGYT

len: 15
abundance: NA
d_gene: TRBD1
j_gene: TRBJ2-2
v_gene: TRBV5-1
CDR3aa: ASSKSLDRMETGELF

len: 13
abundance: NA
d_gene: NA
j_gene: TRBJ2-2
v_gene: TRBV5-6
CDR3aa: ASSLAGARTGELF

len: 11
abundance: NA
d_gene: NA
j_gene: TRBJ1-1
v_gene: TRBV5-1
CDR3aa: ASSLGGQPQAF

len: 10
abundance: NA
d_gene: NA
j_gene: TRBJ1-1
v_gene: TRBV19
CDR3aa: ASTTRDTEAF

len: 12
abundance: NA
d_gene: NA
j_gene: TRBJ1-6
v_gene: TRBV4-3
CDR3aa: ASSQDRINSPLH

len: 10
abundance: NA
d_gene: NA
j_gene: TRBJ2-4
v_gene: TRBV11-2
CDR3aa: ASSLDRNIQY

len: 14
abundance: NA
d_gene: TRBD1
j_gene: TRBJ2-5
v_gene: TRBV5-1
CDR3aa: ASSLVGQGNLETQY

len: 10
abundance: NA
d_gene: NA
j_gene: TRBJ1-2
v_gene: TRBV2
CDR3aa: ASSEGSYGYT

len: 13
abundance: NA
d_gene: TRBD1
j_gene: TRBJ1-1
v_gene: TRBV27
CDR3aa: ASSGQGAGNTEAF

len: 11
abundance: NA
d_gene: TRBD2
j_gene: TRBJ2-7
v_gene: TRBV29-1
CDR3aa: SVVAGAANEQY

len: 10
abundance: NA
d_gene: NA
j_gene: TRBJ2-7
v_gene: TRBV7-2
CDR3aa: ASSLQVYEQY